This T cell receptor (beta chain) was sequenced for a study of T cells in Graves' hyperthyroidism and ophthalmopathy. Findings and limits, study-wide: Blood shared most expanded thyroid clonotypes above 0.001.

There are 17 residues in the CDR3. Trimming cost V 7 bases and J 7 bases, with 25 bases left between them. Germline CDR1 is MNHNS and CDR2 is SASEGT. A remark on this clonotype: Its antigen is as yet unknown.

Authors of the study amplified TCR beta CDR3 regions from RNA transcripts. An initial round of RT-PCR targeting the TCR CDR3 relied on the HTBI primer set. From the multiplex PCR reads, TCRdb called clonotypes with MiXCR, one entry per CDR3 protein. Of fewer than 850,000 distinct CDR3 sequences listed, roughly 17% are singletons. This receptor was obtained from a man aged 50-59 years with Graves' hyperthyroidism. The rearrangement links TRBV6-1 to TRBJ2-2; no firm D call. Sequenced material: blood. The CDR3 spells CASTLRSALRRGGELFF. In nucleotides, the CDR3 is TGTGCCAGCACCCTTCGCAGTGCCCTCCGGCGCGGCGGGGAGCTGTTTTTT.